The 6 T cell receptor beta chains listed next were all sequenced from one sample in a study of blood T cell repertoires in COVID-19. The assay was immunoSEQ multiplex PCR, and TCRdb's table has in-frame clones only and misses some. The table lists nearly 200,000 clones, just under 85% of them singletons. Specimen: peripheral blood. These receptors all come from a woman in her seventies with active or convalescent COVID-19.

The genes are TRBV5-4 and TRBJ1-1; D may be TRBD1 (6 bases). Germline CDR1 is SGHNT and CDR2 is YYREEE (reference sequence). Between the trimmed V and J ends, which lost 1 base and 6 bases, there was a span of 10 bases. This CDR3 is built from 13 residues. The CDR3 sequence is CASSLRGAAEAFF. The CDR3 DNA reads as TGTGCCAGCAGCTTGCGGGGGGCGGCTGAAGCTTTCTTT. The full variable domain, with the rest looked up from reference TRBV5-4 and TRBJ1-1, is ETGVTQSPTHLIKTRGQQVTLRCSSQSGHNTVSWYQQALGQGPQFIFQYYREEENGRGNFPPRFSGLQFPNYSSELNVNALELDDSALYLCASSLRGAAEAFFGQGTRLTVV.

The chain combines TRBV19 with TRBJ1-6; weak D call: TRBD1 (6 bases). V shed 6 bases and J shed 5 bases, with 14 bases lying between them. This CDR3 is built from 15 residues. Germline CDR1 reads LNHDA; CDR2 reads SQIVND (reference sequence). DNA of the CDR3: TGTGCCAGTAGAAACCGGGACACAAATAATTCACCCCTCCACTTT. It codes for CASRNRDTNNSPLHF.

CDR3 DNA: TGTGCCAGCAGAACGACAGGGACCTACGAGCAGTACTTC. It is translated as CASRTTGTYEQYF. The chain is built from TRBV2 and TRBJ2-7; 7 nucleotides agree with TRBD1. V lost 6 bases, J lost 2 bases, and 4 bases stayed unmatched. Germline-derived CDR1 and CDR2 are SNHLY and FYNNEI. CDR3 length: 13 amino acids.

The chain is built from TRBV7-3 and TRBJ2-3; D possibly corresponds to TRBD1 (6 bases). The CDR3 spans 13 residues. Between the trimmed V and J ends, which lost 4 bases and 6 bases, there was a span of 11 bases. The germline gives CDR1 SGHTA, CDR2 FQGTGA. The CDR3 region is CASSSTGSDTQYF. Here the CDR3 DNA reads TGTGCCAGCAGCTCCACAGGGTCGGATACGCAGTATTTT. The variable domain in full, completed from reference TRBV7-3 and TRBJ2-3, reads GAGVSQTPSNKVTEKGKYVELRCDPISGHTALYWYRQSLGQGPEFLIYFQGTGAADDSGLPNDRFFAVRPEGSVSTLKIQRTERGDSAVYLCASSSTGSDTQYFGPGTRLTVL.

In nucleotides, the CDR3 is TGCGCCAGCAGTTCGGGACAGGGATTAGATACGCAGTATTTT. Residues: CASSSGQGLDTQYF. The chain joins TRBV5-1 to TRBJ2-3; 9 bases align to TRBD1. The ends lost 5 bases at V and 5 bases at J; junction bases unmatched: 6. This CDR3 has 14 residues. Germline CDR1 and CDR2: SGHRS and YFSETQ.

This clone was recorded once. The chain recombines TRBV14 with TRBJ2-7, with 8 bases matching TRBD1. J lost 3 bases, V lost 4 bases, and 8 bases had no gene match. CDR3 length equals 15 residues. CDR1 is SGHDN, CDR2 FVKESK, per germline. The CDR3: CASSPVRTGIYEQYF. In DNA form, the CDR3 reads TGTGCCAGCAGCCCAGTCCGGACAGGGATCTACGAGCAGTACTTC.